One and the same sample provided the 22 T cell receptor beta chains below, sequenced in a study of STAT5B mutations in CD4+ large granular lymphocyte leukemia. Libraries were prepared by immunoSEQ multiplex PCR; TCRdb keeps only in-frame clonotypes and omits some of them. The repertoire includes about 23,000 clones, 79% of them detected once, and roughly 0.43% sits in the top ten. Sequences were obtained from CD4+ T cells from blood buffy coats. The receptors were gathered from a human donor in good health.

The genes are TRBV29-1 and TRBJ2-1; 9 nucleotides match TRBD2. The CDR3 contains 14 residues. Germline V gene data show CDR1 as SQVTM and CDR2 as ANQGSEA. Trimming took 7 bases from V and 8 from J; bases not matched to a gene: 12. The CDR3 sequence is CSADLALAGYEQFF. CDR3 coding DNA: TGCAGCGCCGACTTGGCACTAGCGGGTTATGAGCAGTTCTTC.

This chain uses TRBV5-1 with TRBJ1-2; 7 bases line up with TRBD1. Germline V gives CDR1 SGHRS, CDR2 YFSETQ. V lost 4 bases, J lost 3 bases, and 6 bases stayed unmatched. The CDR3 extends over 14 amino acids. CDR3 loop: CASSPGQRDYGYTF. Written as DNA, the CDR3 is TGCGCCAGCAGCCCGGGACAGCGGGACTATGGCTACACCTTC. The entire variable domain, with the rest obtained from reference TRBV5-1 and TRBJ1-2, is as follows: KAGVTQTPRYLIKTRGQQVTLSCSPISGHRSVSWYQQTPGQGLQFLFEYFSETQRNKGNFPGRFSGRQFSNSRSEMNVSTLELGDSALYLCASSPGQRDYGYTFGSGTRLTVV.

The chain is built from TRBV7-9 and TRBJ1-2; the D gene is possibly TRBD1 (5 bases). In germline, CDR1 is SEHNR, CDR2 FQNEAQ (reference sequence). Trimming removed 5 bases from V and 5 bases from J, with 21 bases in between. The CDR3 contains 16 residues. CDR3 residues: CASSLDIGARIYGYTF. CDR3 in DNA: TGTGCCAGCAGCCTGGATATAGGGGCGCGGATTTATGGCTACACCTTC.

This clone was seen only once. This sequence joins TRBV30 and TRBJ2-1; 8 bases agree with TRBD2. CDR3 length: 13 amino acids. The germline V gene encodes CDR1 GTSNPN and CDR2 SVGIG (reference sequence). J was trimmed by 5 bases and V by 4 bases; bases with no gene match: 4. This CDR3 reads CAWKAGVHNEQFF. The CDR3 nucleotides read TGTGCCTGGAAAGCGGGAGTACACAATGAGCAGTTCTTC. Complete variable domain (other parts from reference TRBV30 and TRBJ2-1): SQTIHQWPATLVQPVGSPLSLECTVEGTSNPNLYWYRQAAGRGLQLLFYSVGIGQISSEVPQNLSASRPQDRQFILSSKKLLLSDSGFYLCAWKAGVHNEQFFGPGTRLTVL.

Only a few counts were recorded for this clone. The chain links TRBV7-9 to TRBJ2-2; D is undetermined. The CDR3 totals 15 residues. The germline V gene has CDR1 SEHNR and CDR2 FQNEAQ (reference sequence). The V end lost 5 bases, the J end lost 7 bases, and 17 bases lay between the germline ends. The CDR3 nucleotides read TGTGCCAGCAGCCCGATGTACAGTATGGGCGGGGAGCTGTTTTTT. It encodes CASSPMYSMGGELFF. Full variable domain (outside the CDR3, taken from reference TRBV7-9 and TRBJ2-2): DTGVSQNPRHKITKRGQNVTFRCDPISEHNRLYWYRQTLGQGPEFLTYFQNEAQLEKSRLLSDRFSAERPKGSFSTLEIQRTEQGDSAMYLCASSPMYSMGGELFFGEGSRLTVL.

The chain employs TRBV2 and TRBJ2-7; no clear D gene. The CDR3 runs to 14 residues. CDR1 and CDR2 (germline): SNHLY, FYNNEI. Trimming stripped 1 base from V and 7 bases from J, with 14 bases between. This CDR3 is CASSEVETVWEQYF. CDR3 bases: TGTGCCAGCAGTGAAGTTGAAACGGTCTGGGAGCAGTACTTC.

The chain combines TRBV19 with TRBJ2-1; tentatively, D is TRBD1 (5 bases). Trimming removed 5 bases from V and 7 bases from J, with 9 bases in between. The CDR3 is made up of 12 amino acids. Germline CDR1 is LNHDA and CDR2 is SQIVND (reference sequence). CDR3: CASSAQGNEQFF. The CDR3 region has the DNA TGTGCCAGTAGTGCTCAGGGTAATGAGCAGTTCTTC.

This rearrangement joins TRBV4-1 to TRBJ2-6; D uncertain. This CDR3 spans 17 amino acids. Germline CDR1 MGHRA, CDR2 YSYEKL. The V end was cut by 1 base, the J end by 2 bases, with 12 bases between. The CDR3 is CASSQGSQLPGANVLTF. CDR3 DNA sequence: TGCGCCAGCAGCCAAGGTTCTCAGTTGCCTGGGGCCAACGTCCTGACTTTC.

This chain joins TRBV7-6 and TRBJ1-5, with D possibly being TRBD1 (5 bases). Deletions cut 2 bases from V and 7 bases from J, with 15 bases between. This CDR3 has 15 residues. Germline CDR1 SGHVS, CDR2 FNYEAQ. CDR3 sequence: CASSLKVRARQPQHF. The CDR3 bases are TGTGCCAGCAGCTTAAAGGTCAGGGCAAGACAGCCCCAGCATTTT.

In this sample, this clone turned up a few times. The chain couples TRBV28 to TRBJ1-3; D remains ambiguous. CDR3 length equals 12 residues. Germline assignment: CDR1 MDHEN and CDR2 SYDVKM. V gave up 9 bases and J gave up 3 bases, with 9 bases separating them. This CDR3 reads CASTTGGNTIYF. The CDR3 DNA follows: TGTGCCAGTACAACGGGTGGAAACACCATATATTTT. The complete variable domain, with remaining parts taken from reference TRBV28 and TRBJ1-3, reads DVKVTQSSRYLVKRTGEKVFLECVQDMDHENMFWYRQDPGLGLRLIYFSYDVKMKEKGDIPEGYSVSREKKERFSLILESASTNQTSMYLCASTTGGNTIYFGEGSWLTVV.

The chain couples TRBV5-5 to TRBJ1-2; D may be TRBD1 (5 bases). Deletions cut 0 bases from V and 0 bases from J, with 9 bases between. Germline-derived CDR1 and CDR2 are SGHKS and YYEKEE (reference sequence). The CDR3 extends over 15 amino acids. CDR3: CASSLVGGANYGYTF. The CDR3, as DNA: TGTGCCAGCAGCTTGGTCGGGGGGGCTAACTATGGCTACACCTTC.

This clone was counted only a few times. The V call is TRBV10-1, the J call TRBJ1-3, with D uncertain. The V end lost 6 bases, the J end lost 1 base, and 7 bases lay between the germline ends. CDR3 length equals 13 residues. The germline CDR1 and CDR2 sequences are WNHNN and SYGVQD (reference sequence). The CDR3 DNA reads TGCGCCAGCAGACGGGAATCTGGAAACACCATATATTTT. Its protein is CASRRESGNTIYF.

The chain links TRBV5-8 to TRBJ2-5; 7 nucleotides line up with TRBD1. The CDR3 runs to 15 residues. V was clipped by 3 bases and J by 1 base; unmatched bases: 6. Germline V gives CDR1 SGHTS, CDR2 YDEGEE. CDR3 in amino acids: CASSSGTAVQETQYF. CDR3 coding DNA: TGTGCCAGCAGCTCCGGGACAGCCGTCCAAGAGACCCAGTACTTC.

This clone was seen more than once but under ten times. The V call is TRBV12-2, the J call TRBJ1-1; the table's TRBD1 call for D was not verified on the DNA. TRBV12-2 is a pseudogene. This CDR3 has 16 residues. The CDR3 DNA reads TGTGCAAGTCGCTTAGCCCAGGACAGGGGAGTCACTGAAGCTTTCTTT. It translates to CASRLAQDRGVTEAFF.

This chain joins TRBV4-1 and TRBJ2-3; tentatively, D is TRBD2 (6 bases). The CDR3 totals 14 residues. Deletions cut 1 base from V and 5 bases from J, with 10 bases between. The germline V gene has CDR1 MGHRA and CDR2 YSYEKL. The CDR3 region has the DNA TGCGCCAGCAGCCAAGTTGGACTACGAGATACGCAGTATTTT. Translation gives CASSQVGLRDTQYF.

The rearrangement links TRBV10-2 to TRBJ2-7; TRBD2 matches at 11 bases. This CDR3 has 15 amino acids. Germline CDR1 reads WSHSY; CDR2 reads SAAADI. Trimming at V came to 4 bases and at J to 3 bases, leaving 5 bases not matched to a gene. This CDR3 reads CASSGTSGSLYEQYF. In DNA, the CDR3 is TGCGCCAGCAGTGGTACTAGCGGGAGCCTCTACGAGCAGTACTTC.

In nucleotides, the CDR3 is TGTGCCAGCTTCTTCGGTAGCTCCTATAATTCACCCCTCCACTTT. Translating it yields CASFFGSSYNSPLHF. This chain uses TRBV6-6 with TRBJ1-6; D is undetermined. Germline-derived CDR1 and CDR2 are MNHNY and SVGAGI (reference sequence). V was shortened by 8 bases and J by 0 bases, with 11 bases between the two germline ends. CDR3 size: 15 residues.

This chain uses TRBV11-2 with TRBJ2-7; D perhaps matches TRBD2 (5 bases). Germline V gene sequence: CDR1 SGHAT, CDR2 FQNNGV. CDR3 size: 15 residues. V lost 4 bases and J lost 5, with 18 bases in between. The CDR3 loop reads CASSSTFRLFNEQYF. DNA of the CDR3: TGTGCCAGCAGCTCAACCTTTCGACTATTTAACGAGCAGTACTTC.

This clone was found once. This CDR3 is CASSFAQDHYGYTF. The CDR3 nucleotides are TGTGCCAGCAGCTTCGCCCAGGACCACTATGGCTACACCTTC. The gene calls are TRBV9 and TRBJ1-2; D unresolved. This CDR3 is 14 amino acids long. Germline lookup yields CDR1 SGDLS and CDR2 YYNGEE. Trimming removed 4 bases at V and 3 bases at J, with 13 bases between.

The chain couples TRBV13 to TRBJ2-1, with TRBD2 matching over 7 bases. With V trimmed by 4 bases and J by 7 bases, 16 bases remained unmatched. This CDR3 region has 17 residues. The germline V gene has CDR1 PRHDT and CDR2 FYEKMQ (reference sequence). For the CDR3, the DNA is TGTGCCAGCAGCTCCCCCCCGGGTACAGCGGGAAGGAATGAGCAGTTCTTC. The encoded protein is CASSSPPGTAGRNEQFF.

The CDR3 DNA reads as TGTGCCAGCAGCTTGGCAACTGGGAGTTATAGCAATCAGCCCCAGCATTTT. It is translated as CASSLATGSYSNQPQHF. This chain uses TRBV5-5 with TRBJ1-5; D not certain. The CDR3 length is 17 residues. Germline assignment: CDR1 SGHKS and CDR2 YYEKEE (reference sequence). V was clipped by 0 bases and J by 0 bases, with 13 bases between them.

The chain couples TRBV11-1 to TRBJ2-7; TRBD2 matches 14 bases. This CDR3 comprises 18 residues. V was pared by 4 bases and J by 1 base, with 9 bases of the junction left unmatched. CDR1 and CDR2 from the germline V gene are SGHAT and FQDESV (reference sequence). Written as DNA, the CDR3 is TGTGCCAGCAGCTCAACCAGGACTAGCGGGAGGTCGTCCTACGAGCAGTACTTC. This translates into CASSSTRTSGRSSYEQYF.